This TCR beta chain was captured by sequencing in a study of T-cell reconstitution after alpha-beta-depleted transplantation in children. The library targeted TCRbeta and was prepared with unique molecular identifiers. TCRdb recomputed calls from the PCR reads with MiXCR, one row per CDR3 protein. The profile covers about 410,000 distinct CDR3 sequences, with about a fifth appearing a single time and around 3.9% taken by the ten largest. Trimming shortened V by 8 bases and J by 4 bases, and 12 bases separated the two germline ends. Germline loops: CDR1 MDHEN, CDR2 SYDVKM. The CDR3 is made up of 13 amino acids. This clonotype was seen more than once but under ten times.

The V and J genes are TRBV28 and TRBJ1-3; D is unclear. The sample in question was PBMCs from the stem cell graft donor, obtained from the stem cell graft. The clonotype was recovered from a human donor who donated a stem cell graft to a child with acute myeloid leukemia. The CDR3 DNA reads TGTGCCAGCGCAAGAGGGAGGGGAAACACCATATATTTT. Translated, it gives CASARGRGNTIYF.